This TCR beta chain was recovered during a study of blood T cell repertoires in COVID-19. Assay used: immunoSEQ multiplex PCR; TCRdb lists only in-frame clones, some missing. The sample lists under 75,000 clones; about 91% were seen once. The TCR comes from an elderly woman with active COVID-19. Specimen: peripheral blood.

As DNA, the CDR3 is TGTGCCAGCAGCTTCGGGGGGGCTAGCGATACGCAGTATTTT. This codes for CASSFGGASDTQYF. The rearrangement joins TRBV7-2 to TRBJ2-3; 8 bases are a match to TRBD2. From germline, CDR1 is SGHTA and CDR2 FQGNSA. The CDR3 totals 14 residues. The V segment lost 3 bases and the J segment 6 bases; nucleotides outside the gene matches: 5.